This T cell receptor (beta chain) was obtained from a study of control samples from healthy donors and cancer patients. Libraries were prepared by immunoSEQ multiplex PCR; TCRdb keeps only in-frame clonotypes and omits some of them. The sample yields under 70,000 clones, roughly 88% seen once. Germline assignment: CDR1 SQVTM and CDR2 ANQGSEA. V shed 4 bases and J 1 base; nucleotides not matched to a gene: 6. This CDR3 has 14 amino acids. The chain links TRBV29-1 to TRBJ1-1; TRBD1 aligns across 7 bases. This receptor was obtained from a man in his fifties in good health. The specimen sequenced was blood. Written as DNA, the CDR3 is TGCAGCGTTGCAGGGGGGCGATGGAACACTGAAGCTTTCTTT. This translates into CSVAGGRWNTEAFF.